The TCR beta chain under discussion was sequenced for a study of cytomegalovirus exposure and HLA in healthy donors. General study findings and limits: A later analysis linked a missense DCLRE1C variant to TCR beta V- and J-gene trimming. What TCR beta sequences reportedly achieved was accurate prediction of HLA-A and HLA-B alleles in most subjects. In a later analysis, at a false discovery rate of 0.05, some 15,000 TCR beta sequences were associated with HLA alleles. A prior analysis recorded that most TCR beta V segments were productive about 90% or about 30% of the time.

CDR3 length equals 16 residues. Germline V CDR1 and CDR2: MNHEY, SMNVEV (reference sequence). J lost 4 bases, V lost 1 base, and 4 bases had no gene match. The PCR contained 60 Vbeta and 13 Jbeta primers. Generated by immunoSEQ multiplex PCR, the TCRdb table keeps only in-frame clones and is missing some. The table has 150,000 to 200,000 clones, approximately 79% seen once. With regard to this clone: Its antigen is unidentified.

The clonotype comes from a man aged 35-49 years in good health and CMV-seropositive. The chain uses TRBV27 and TRBJ2-3; the match to TRBD1 covers 11 bases. The sequenced sample was PBMCs. The CDR3, as DNA: TGTGCCAGCAGTTTATTTGGACAGGGGGCTGCAGATACGCAGTATTTT. It is translated as CASSLFGQGAADTQYF.